The source of this TCR beta chain is a study of cytomegalovirus exposure and HLA in healthy donors (dated by TCRdb to about 2017). With regard to the full study: An earlier analysis of 587 of the donors reported approximately 300 Gb of sequence data and around 100 million unique TCR beta sequences obtained from about 170 million T cells. About 280 gigabases of sequencing data and approximately 85 million unique TCR sequences were included in an early release covering around 600 HLA-typed donors. Among the roughly 400 genotyped donors, around 81% belonged to the genetic ancestry cluster associated with self-reported Caucasian donors. The study aimed to test whether signatures of past pathogen exposure could be identified by cataloging public T cell receptors. The study used immunosequencing to profile the T cell repertoires of more than 650 subjects and linked those repertoires to cytomegalovirus serostatus. In addition to the first cohort of approximately 650 subjects, a separate validation cohort of around 110 different subjects was used. To predict cytomegalovirus infection status, the study combined high-throughput TCR immunosequencing, statistical association of individual TCRs with disease status, and machine learning. In a later analysis, previously published TCR beta repertoires from 550 to 700 donors were re-analyzed and high-resolution HLA genotyping was added so that TCR occurrence patterns could be studied. The later analysis used no new phenotypic data to find candidate immune exposures, relying instead on TCR beta sequences and their occurrence across donors. An earlier analysis of several hundred of the donors used high-throughput TCR beta sequencing to judge whether each TCR beta V gene segment behaved as functional or pseudogenic. Donor age, sex, ethnicity and CMV serostatus were collected together with the repertoire data. A later genetic analysis used genome-wide SNP genotypes for about three fifths of the 666 donors, treating that subset as a discovery cohort. Every repertoire in the discovery cohort had been generated on one and the same sequencing platform. HLA typing included class I and class II loci at four-digit resolution. Typing coverage varied by locus: roughly 629-630 donors for A, B, C, DRB1 and DQB1; more than 500 for DQA1; around 570 for DPA1; approximately 490 for DPB1. Four or five DR-DQ haplotypes were treated as single units for association and clustering because of strong linkage in the cohort. Among roughly 400 genotyped donors of the cohort, an average of 235,054 unique TCR beta nucleotide sequences were sequenced per donor, around 20% of them non-productive. General findings and caveats noted by the study authors: In a later genetic analysis, fewer N-insertions in productive TCRs were reported among donors in an Asian-associated ancestry cluster than the 666-donor mean. Compared with equally common non-associated chains, HLA-associated TCR beta chains in a later analysis were more clonally expanded and had lower generation probabilities. The authors suggested that the approach could potentially be extended to other disease states and immunological phenotypes. Broadly in line with IMGT annotations, most TCR beta V segments showed up in productive rearrangements about 87% or about 30% of the time in an earlier analysis of approximately 640 of the donors. A total of 150 or so TCR beta chains were listed by the study as associated with cytomegalovirus. The 87-base-pair reads could not distinguish some IMGT-functional V segments, including TRBV6-2 and TRBV6-3, so those segments were excluded. Linkage disequilibrium might explain the correlated functional status among segregating V segments, but an unknown experimental factor could not be ruled out. Most TCR sequences were seen in very few donors, while some public TCRs were found in many individuals. According to a later analysis, parvovirus B19, influenza, CMV and Epstein-Barr virus appeared linked to several top co-occurrence clusters. Most CMV-associated TCR beta chains appeared to be HLA-restricted in a later analysis, and the HLA associations seemed to be driven largely by CMV exposure. V-gene and J-gene trimming of TCR beta chains was associated with a missense DCLRE1C variant in a later genetic analysis, and the association was replicated in an independent cohort. For the cohort, immune exposure information was limited to CMV serostatus. Only TCR beta chains were sequenced in this cohort, and the absence of alpha or paired-chain data limited detectable features. In vitro tests confirmed that a few of the cytomegalovirus-associated TCR beta chains recognize cytomegalovirus antigens. When HLA alleles, especially DR and DQ, strongly co-occurred, TCR associations were difficult to assign to individual alleles. The earlier analysis of 450 to 700 of the donors excluded some 16 rarely observed V segments, including chromosome 9 orphons, because counts were too low. In a later analysis, TCR association rates were found to vary across HLA loci, with the most associated TCRs seen for DRB1 alleles and the fewest for HLA-C alleles. Roughly uniform sequencing depth across donors was assumed in presence/absence analyses, although this assumption may not hold. A further reported finding was that TCR beta sequences accurately predicted the HLA-A and HLA-B alleles for most subjects in the first cohort. Because some donors lacked HLA typing at each locus, the association tests relied only on the typed subset. Cytomegalovirus status was reported to be diagnosed by the classifier with high specificity and sensitivity in both the original and validation cohorts. The sequencing pipeline was judged likely to have produced a cluster of highly shared sequence variants as a technical artifact. Specific HLA alleles were associated with roughly 17,000 TCR beta sequences at a false discovery rate of 0.05 in a later analysis.

The library was produced with the immunoSEQ multiplex PCR assay. For the multiplex PCR, a mixture combining 60 forward primers for TCR Vbeta segments and 13 reverse primers for TCR Jbeta segments was used. Amplification of the CDR3 region of rearranged TCR beta genes was performed with a multiplex PCR assay on genomic DNA. Amplified TCR beta libraries were sequenced as 87-base-pair reads on the Illumina HiSeq System. Under the source paper's analysis protocol: Across the roughly 670 repertoires, a later analysis counted 78 million or so unique TCR beta chains, approximately 10 million of which were shared by at least two donors. To remove PCR and sequencing errors, raw reads were error-corrected and collapsed into unique sequences using a nearest-neighbor algorithm that merged closely related sequences. CDR3 sequences were aligned to IMGT reference sequences to assign V, D and J gene segments. Each retained sequence needed at least a six-nucleotide match to both a V gene segment and a J gene segment. Rearrangements were called productive when the CDR3 lacked stop codons and stayed in frame with V and J; all others were non-productive. Following IMGT convention, CDR3 was defined as the stretch from the second conserved V-encoded cysteine up to the conserved J-encoded phenylalanine. Sequences without an unambiguous match to a single V gene segment were excluded from the earlier analysis of about 600 of the donors. In an earlier analysis of a few hundred of the donors, V segments were called functional above 56.7% productive rearrangements and were called segregating when the between-donor standard deviation exceeded 5%. A statistical classification framework was built for diagnosing cytomegalovirus status from the catalog of TCR beta chain sequences. In a later analysis, V and J genes were assigned by comparing TCR nucleotide sequences against IMGT/GENE-DB human TR gene sequences. A later analysis assigned CDR3 sequences and most-parsimonious VDJ recombination scenarios with the TCRdist pipeline. A later analysis defined each TCR beta chain by its CDR3 amino acid sequence plus V-gene family, and excluded reads lacking a unique V-gene family. To address suspected cross-contamination and a sequencing artifact, a later analysis removed over 500 highly shared, low-generation-probability nucleotide sequences. A later analysis calculated a clonal expansion index for each public chain from normalized within-repertoire ranks of inferred template counts. In a later analysis, generation probabilities were computed using a VDJ recombination model fitted to out-of-frame rearrangements, and the results were checked against IGoR. In a later analysis, TCR-TCR, TCR-HLA and TCR-CMV co-occurrence was scored with hypergeometric tests, and a repertoire-size bias correction was applied to TCR pairs. False discovery rates were estimated in a later analysis by permuting HLA or CMV assignments 20 times. In a later analysis, co-occurring TCRs were grouped using DBSCAN, with TCRdist sequence similarity added in when clustering inside HLA-allele-positive subsets. For co-occurrence clustering, repertoires with fewer than 30,000 or more than 120,000 public chains were excluded, along with four to six repertoires with anomalous nucleotide sharing. As stored in TCRdb, this immuneACCESS dataset retains in-frame rearrangements with V and J assigned. A fraction of the clones does not appear; measured against another copy, unresolved V genes explain less than half of the discrepancy, and the remainder lacks a known reason. The DNA was the basis for D and trimming; V, J and clone size are from that table. The sample includes roughly 100,000 clones, with around 83% observed a single time. In total, the top ten clones hold around 3.6% of the sample.

The CDR3 numbers 12 residues from cysteine through phenylalanine. Only the CDR3 DNA stays, 36 bases, in frame from base 1. The germline V gene (reference sequence) specifies SEHNR as CDR1 and FQNEAQ as CDR2. This clone appeared a few times. Its antigen has not been determined. The junction departs from the called germline gene at one end, perhaps through a read error. The cohort consisted of 600 to 750 healthy bone marrow donors. All cohort members were sampled while nominally healthy, although unrecorded immune exposures were likely present. The donor tested CMV seronegative and was one of the 352 seronegative cohort members. Every donor gave a peripheral blood sample, and the peripheral blood mononuclear cells from that sample were used for TCR beta sequencing. Genomic DNA extraction from the blood cell samples was performed with the Qiagen DNeasy Blood Extraction Kit.

Sequencing was performed on PBMCs. The receptor's source is a man aged 25 to 40 in good health and CMV-seronegative. The chain is assembled from TRBV7-9 and TRBJ1-2; TRBD1 is perhaps the D gene, given 5 matching bases. Here is the DNA: TGTTCCAGCAGCGTCGACAGCTATGGCTACACCTTC. Its protein is CSSSVDSYGYTF.